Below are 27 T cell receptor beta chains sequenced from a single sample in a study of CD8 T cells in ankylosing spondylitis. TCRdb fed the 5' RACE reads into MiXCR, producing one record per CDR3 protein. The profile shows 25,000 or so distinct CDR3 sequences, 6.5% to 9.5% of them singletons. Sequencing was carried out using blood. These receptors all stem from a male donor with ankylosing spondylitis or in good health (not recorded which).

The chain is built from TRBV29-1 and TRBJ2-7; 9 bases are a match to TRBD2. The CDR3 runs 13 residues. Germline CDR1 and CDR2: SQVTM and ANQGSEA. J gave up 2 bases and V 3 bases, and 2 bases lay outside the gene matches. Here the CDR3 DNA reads TGCAGCGTTGAGGCTAGCGGGACCTACGAGCAGTACTTC. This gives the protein CSVEASGTYEQYF.

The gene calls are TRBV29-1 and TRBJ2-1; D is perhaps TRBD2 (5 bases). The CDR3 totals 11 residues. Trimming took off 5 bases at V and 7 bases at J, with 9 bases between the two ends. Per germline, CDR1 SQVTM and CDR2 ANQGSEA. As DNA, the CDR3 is TGCAGCGTTCCATCGGGGAATGAGCAGTTCTTC. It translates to CSVPSGNEQFF.

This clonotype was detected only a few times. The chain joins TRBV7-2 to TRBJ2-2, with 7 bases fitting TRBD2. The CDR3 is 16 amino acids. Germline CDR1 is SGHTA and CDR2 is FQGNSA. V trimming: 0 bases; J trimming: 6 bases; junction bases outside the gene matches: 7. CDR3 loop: CASSLASGITAGELFF. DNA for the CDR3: TGTGCCAGCAGCTTAGCGAGCGGGATAACGGCCGGGGAGCTGTTTTTT.

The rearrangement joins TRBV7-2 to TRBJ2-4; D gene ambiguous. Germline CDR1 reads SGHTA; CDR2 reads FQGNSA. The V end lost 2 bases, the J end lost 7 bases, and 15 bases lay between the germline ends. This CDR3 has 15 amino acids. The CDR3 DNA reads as TGTGCCAGCAGCTTAATGGGTGCGGTGGGGAACATTCAGTACTTC. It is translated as CASSLMGAVGNIQYF.

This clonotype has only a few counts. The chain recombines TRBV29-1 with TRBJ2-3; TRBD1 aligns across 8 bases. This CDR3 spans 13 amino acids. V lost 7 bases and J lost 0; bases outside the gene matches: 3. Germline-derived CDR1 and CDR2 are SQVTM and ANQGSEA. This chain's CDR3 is CSGDRGSTDTQYF. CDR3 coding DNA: TGCAGCGGAGACAGGGGAAGCACAGATACGCAGTATTTT.

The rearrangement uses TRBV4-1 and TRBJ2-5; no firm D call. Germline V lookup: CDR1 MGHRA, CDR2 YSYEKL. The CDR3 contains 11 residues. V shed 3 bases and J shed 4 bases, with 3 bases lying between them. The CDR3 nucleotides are TGCGCCAGCAGCCAGGCAGAGACCCAGTACTTC. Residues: CASSQAETQYF.

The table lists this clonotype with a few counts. The CDR3 DNA reads TGTGCCAGCAGTTTGGGACTTGGACTAGCGGGAGGGCCTCGGACAGATACGCAGTATTTT. Its protein is CASSLGLGLAGGPRTDTQYF. The rearrangement joins TRBV28 to TRBJ2-3; 15 bases line up with TRBD2. Trimming took 3 bases from V and 3 from J; bases not matched to a gene: 13. Germline V gene lookup returns CDR1 MDHEN and CDR2 SYDVKM. This CDR3 spans 20 amino acids.

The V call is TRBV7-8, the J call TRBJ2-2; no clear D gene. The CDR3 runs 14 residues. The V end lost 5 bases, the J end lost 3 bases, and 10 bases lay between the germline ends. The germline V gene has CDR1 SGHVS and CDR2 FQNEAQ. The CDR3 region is CASSPRWDTGELFF. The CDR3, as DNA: TGTGCCAGCAGCCCAAGGTGGGACACCGGGGAGCTGTTTTTT.

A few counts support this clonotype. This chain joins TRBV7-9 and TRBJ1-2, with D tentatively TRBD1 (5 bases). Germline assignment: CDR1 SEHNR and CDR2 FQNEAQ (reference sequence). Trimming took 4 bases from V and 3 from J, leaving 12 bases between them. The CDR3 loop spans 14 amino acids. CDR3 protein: CASSYGGSHYGYTF. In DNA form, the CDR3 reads TGTGCCAGCAGCTACGGGGGGTCCCACTATGGCTACACCTTC.

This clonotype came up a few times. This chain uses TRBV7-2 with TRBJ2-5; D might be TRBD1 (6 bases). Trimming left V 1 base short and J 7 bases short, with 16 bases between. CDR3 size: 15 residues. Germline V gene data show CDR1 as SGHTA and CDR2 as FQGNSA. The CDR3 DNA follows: TGTGCCAGCAGCTTAGGAAGCAACAGGGTGACGACCCAGTACTTC. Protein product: CASSLGSNRVTTQYF.

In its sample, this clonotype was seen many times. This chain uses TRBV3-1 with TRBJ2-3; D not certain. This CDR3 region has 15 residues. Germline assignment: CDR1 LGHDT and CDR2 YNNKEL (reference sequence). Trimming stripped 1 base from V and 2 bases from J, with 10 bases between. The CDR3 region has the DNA TGTGCCAGCAGCCAAGCCCGGATTGCCACAGATACGCAGTATTTT. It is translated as CASSQARIATDTQYF.

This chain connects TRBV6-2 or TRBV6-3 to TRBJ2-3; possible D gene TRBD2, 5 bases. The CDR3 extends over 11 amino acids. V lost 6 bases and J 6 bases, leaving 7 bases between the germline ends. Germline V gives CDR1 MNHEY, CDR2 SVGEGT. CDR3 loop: CASSPGDTQYF. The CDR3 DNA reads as TGTGCCAGCAGCCCGGGGGATACGCAGTATTTT.

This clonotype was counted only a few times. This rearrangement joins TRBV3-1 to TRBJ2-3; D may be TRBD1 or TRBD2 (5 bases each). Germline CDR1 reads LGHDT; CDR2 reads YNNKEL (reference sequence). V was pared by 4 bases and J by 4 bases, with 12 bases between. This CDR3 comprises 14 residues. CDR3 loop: CASSRGTGPDTQYF. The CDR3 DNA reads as TGTGCCAGCAGCCGTGGGACCGGGCCAGATACGCAGTATTTT.

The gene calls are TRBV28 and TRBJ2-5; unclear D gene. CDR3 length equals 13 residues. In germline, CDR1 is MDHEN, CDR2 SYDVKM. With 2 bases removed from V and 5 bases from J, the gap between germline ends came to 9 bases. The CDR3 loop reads CASSLGRVETQYF. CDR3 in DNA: TGTGCCAGCAGTTTAGGGCGTGTTGAGACCCAGTACTTC.

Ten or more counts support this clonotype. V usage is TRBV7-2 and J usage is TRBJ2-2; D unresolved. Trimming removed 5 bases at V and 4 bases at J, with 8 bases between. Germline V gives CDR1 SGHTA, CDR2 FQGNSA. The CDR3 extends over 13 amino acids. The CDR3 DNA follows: TGTGCCAGCAGCCTGACTGGCACCGGGGAGCTGTTTTTT. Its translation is CASSLTGTGELFF.

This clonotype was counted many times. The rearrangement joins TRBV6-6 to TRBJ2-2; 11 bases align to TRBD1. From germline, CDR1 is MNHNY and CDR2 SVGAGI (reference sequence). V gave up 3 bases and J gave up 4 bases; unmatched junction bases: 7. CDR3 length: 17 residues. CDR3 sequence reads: CASSYSTGQGVTGELFF. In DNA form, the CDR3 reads TGTGCCAGCAGTTATTCGACGGGACAGGGGGTCACCGGGGAGCTGTTTTTT.

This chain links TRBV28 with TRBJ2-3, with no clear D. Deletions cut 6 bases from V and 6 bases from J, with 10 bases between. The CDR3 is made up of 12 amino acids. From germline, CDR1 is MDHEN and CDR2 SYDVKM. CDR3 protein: CASRGMSDTQYF. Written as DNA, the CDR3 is TGTGCCAGCAGGGGAATGAGCGATACGCAGTATTTT. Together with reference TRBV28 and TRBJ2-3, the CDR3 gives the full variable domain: DVKVTQSSRYLVKRTGEKVFLECVQDMDHENMFWYRQDPGLGLRLIYFSYDVKMKEKGDIPEGYSVSREKKERFSLILESASTNQTSMYLCASRGMSDTQYFGPGTRLTVL.

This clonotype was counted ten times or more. CDR3 in amino acids: CASSLNTGELFF. Here the CDR3 DNA reads TGTGCCAGCAGCTTGAACACCGGGGAGCTGTTTTTT. The chain recombines TRBV7-9 with TRBJ2-2; D is uncertain. This CDR3 spans 12 amino acids. The germline V and J ends were trimmed by 3 bases and 1 base, with 0 bases remaining between them. Germline CDR1 is SEHNR and CDR2 is FQNEAQ (reference sequence). The full variable domain, in which reference TRBV7-9 and TRBJ2-2 provide the parts outside the CDR3, is DTGVSQNPRHKITKRGQNVTFRCDPISEHNRLYWYRQTLGQGPEFLTYFQNEAQLEKSRLLSDRFSAERPKGSFSTLEIQRTEQGDSAMYLCASSLNTGELFFGEGSRLTVL.

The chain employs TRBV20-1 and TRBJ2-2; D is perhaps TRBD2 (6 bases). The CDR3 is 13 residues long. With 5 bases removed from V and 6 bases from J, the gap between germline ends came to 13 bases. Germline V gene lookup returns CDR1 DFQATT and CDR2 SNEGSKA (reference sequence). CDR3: CSAWRASAGELFF. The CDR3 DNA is TGCAGTGCTTGGAGGGCCTCGGCCGGGGAGCTGTTTTTT.

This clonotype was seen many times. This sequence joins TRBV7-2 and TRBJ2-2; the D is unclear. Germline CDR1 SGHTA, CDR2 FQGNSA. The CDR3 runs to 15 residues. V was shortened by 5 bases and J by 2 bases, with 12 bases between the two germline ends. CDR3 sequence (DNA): TGTGCCAGCAGCCTTGGGTTGGGAAACACCGGGGAGCTGTTTTTT. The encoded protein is CASSLGLGNTGELFF.

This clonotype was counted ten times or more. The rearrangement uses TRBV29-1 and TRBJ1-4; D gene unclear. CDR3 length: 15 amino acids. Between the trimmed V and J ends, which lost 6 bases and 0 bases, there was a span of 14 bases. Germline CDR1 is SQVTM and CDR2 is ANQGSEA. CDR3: CSVSLTAATNEKLFF. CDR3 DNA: TGCAGCGTGTCCCTGACCGCGGCAACTAATGAAAAACTGTTTTTT.

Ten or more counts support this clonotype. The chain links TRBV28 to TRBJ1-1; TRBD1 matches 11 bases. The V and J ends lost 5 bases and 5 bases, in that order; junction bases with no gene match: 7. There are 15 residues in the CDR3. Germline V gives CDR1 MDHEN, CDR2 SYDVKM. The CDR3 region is CASSDPGQGGTEAFF. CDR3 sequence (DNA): TGTGCCAGCAGTGACCCGGGACAGGGGGGAACTGAAGCTTTCTTT.

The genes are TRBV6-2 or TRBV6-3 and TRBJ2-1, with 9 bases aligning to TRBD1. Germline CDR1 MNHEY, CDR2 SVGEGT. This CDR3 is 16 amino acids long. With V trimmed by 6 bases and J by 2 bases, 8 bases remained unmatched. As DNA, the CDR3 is TGTGCCAGCAGCCTACAGGGGGCCGGGGCCTACAATGAGCAGTTCTTC. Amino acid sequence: CASSLQGAGAYNEQFF.

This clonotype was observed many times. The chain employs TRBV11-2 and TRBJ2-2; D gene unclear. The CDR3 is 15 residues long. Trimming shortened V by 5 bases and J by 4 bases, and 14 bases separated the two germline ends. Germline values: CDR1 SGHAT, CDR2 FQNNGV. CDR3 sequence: CASSRTGYGTGELFF. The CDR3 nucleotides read TGTGCCAGCAGCCGGACCGGTTACGGCACCGGGGAGCTGTTTTTT.

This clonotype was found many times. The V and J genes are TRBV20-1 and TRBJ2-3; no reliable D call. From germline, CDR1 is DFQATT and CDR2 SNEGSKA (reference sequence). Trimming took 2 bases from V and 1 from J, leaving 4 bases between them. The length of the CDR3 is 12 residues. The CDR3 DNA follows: TGCAGTGCTAGAACAGGCACAGATACGCAGTATTTT. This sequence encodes CSARTGTDTQYF.

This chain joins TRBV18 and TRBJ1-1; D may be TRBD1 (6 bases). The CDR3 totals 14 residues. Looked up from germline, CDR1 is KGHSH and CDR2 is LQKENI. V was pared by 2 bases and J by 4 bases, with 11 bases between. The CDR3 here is CASSPWGPGTEAFF. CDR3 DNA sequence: TGTGCCAGCTCACCATGGGGGCCAGGCACTGAAGCTTTCTTT.

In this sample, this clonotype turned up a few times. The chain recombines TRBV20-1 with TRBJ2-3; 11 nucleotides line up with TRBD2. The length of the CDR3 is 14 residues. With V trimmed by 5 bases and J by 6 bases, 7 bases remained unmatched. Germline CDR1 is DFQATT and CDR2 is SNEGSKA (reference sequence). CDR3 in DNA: TGCAGTGCTCGCCCACTAGCGGGAGTGGATACGCAGTATTTT. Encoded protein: CSARPLAGVDTQYF.